The 6 T cell receptor beta chains listed next were all sequenced from one sample in a study of cytomegalovirus exposure and HLA in healthy donors. Primers: 60 Vbeta forward and 13 Jbeta reverse. Clones were read by immunoSEQ multiplex PCR, and TCRdb kept only the in-frame ones, dropping some. The table lists 95,000 to 120,000 clones, around 77% of them singletons. The specimen sequenced was PBMCs. Receptors originate from a woman aged 25 to 39 in good health and CMV-seropositive.

The V and J genes are TRBV7-8 and TRBJ2-1; 7 positions match TRBD2. The CDR3 totals 15 residues. CDR1 and CDR2 from the germline V gene are SGHVS and FQNEAQ. V lost 1 base, J lost 4 bases, and 4 bases stayed unmatched. CDR3 loop: CASSLVGRGYNEQFF. The DNA of the CDR3 is TGTGCCAGCAGCTTAGTAGGGAGGGGTTACAATGAGCAGTTCTTC.

This rearrangement joins TRBV30 to TRBJ1-2; the D is unclear. This CDR3 spans 14 amino acids. Germline assignment: CDR1 GTSNPN and CDR2 SVGIG (reference sequence). With 3 bases removed from V and 3 bases from J, the gap between germline ends came to 14 bases. In DNA form, the CDR3 reads TGTGCCTGGAGAGAAAGAGTTACGGACTATGGCTACACCTTC. It yields the protein CAWRERVTDYGYTF.

The chain links TRBV28 to TRBJ2-1; perhaps TRBD2 as D (7 bases). Trimming stripped 10 bases from V and 8 bases from J, with 36 bases between. This CDR3 is 19 amino acids long. CDR1 is MDHEN, CDR2 SYDVKM, per germline. The CDR3 region is CATLPRGIKGGAPEDEQFF. The CDR3 coding sequence is TGTGCCACTCTCCCACGGGGCATAAAGGGGGGGGCCCCGGAGGATGAGCAGTTCTTC.

CDR3 protein: CASSIETGSGNTIYF. CDR3 DNA sequence: TGTGCCAGTAGTATAGAGACAGGATCTGGAAACACCATATATTTT. The chain links TRBV19 to TRBJ1-3; a possible D gene is TRBD1 (6 bases). The germline CDR1 and CDR2 sequences are LNHDA and SQIVND (reference sequence). CDR3 length: 15 residues. V was pared by 0 bases and J by 1 base, with 7 bases between.

This rearrangement joins TRBV5-4 to TRBJ2-5; 9 positions match TRBD2. This CDR3 is built from 16 residues. The germline V gene encodes CDR1 SGHNT and CDR2 YYREEE (reference sequence). Trimming removed 4 bases from V and 1 base from J; junction bases left unmatched: 8. CDR3 DNA sequence: TGTGCCAGCAGCCCTGGGGGAGCGGGGGGCCAAGAGACCCAGTACTTC. It specifies CASSPGGAGGQETQYF.

The rearrangement uses TRBV18 and TRBJ1-1, with TRBD1 matching over 7 bases. The CDR3 length is 15 residues. Unmatched junction bases numbered 9, after V lost 5 bases and J lost 3 bases. The germline CDR1 and CDR2 sequences are KGHSH and LQKENI. CDR3 DNA sequence: TGTGCCAGCTCATTAACAGGGGTGGGGGACACTGAAGCTTTCTTT. It yields the protein CASSLTGVGDTEAFF.